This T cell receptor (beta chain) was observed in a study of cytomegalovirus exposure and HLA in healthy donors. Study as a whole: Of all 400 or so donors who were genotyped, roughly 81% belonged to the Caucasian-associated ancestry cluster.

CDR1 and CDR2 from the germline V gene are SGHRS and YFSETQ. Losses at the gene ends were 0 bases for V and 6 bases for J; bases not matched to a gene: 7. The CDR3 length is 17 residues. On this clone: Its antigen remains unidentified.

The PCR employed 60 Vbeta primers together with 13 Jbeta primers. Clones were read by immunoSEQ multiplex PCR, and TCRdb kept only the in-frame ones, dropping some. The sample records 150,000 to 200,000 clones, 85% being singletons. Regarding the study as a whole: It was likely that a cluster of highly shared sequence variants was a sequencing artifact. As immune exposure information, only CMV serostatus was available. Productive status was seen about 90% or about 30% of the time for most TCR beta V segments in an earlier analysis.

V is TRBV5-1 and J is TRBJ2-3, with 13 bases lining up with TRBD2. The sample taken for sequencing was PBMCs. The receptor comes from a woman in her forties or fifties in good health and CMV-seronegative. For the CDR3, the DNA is TGCGCCAGCAGCTTGGTTTCAGGGACTAGCGGGATGGATACGCAGTATTTT. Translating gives CASSLVSGTSGMDTQYF.